This entry lists 20 T cell receptor beta chains sequenced from one sample in a study of blood T cell repertoires in COVID-19. TCRdb's copy holds only in-frame clones and misses some; the assay was immunoSEQ multiplex PCR. Of about 120,000 clones in the sample, roughly 89% are singletons; the top ten hold 3.5% to 5%. Sequencing was performed on peripheral blood. Receptors were obtained from a man aged 40-50 years with acute or convalescent COVID-19.

This chain's CDR3 is CASSLDGTESYGYTF. In DNA, the CDR3 is TGTGCCAGCAGCTTAGATGGGACAGAATCATATGGCTACACCTTC. This chain uses TRBV11-2 with TRBJ1-2; 7 bases are a match to TRBD1. The V and J ends lost 0 bases and 5 bases, in that order; junction bases with no gene match: 6. Germline CDR1 and CDR2: SGHAT and FQNNGV. This CDR3 spans 15 amino acids.

CDR3 protein: CAWTGSQSYTF. DNA of the CDR3: TGTGCCTGGACTGGCTCCCAAAGCTACACCTTC. The chain couples TRBV30 to TRBJ1-2, with no clear D. CDR3 length: 11 amino acids. Germline V gene lookup returns CDR1 GTSNPN and CDR2 SVGIG (reference sequence). Trimming pared 4 bases from V and 9 bases from J, leaving 12 bases between.

V usage is TRBV19 and J usage is TRBJ1-5; 10 bases map to TRBD1. This CDR3 is built from 14 residues. V dropped 5 bases and J dropped 7; count of bases not matched to a gene: 5. Germline assignment: CDR1 LNHDA and CDR2 SQIVND (reference sequence). CDR3: CASSQTGGQQPQHF. CDR3 in DNA: TGTGCCAGTAGTCAGACAGGGGGCCAACAGCCCCAGCATTTT.

This chain links TRBV24-1 with TRBJ2-6; no firm D call. The germline V gene has CDR1 KGHDR and CDR2 SFDVKD. Deletions cut 3 bases from V and 0 bases from J, with 5 bases between. This CDR3 spans 15 amino acids. The CDR3 is CATSDKSSGANVLTF. In nucleotides, the CDR3 is TGTGCCACCAGTGATAAGAGCTCTGGGGCCAACGTCCTGACTTTC.

This chain joins TRBV30 and TRBJ1-1; no definite D call. The germline CDR1 and CDR2 sequences are GTSNPN and SVGIG (reference sequence). The V and J ends lost 2 bases and 1 base respectively, with 8 bases between them. This CDR3 contains 13 residues. CDR3 sequence: CAWSRGTNTEAFF. DNA for the CDR3: TGTGCCTGGAGTCGGGGTACGAACACTGAAGCTTTCTTT.

The chain is built from TRBV15 and TRBJ1-2; TRBD1 might be the D (6 bases). The CDR3 has 15 amino acids. V gave up 0 bases and J gave up 4 bases, with 12 bases separating them. Per the germline V gene, CDR1 is LNHNV and CDR2 is YYDKDF (reference sequence). The CDR3 reads CATSRDTQGSYGYTF. In DNA form, the CDR3 reads TGTGCCACCAGCAGAGATACACAGGGATCCTATGGCTACACCTTC.

This rearrangement joins TRBV7-8 to TRBJ1-2; the D gene is possibly TRBD1 (5 bases). V lost 3 bases and J lost 2, with 7 bases in between. The germline V gene encodes CDR1 SGHVS and CDR2 FQNEAQ. This CDR3 has 13 residues. CDR3 region: CASSFGGNYGYTF. In DNA form, the CDR3 reads TGTGCCAGCAGCTTCGGGGGAAACTATGGCTACACCTTC. Supplemented by reference TRBV7-8 and TRBJ1-2, the full variable domain reads GAGVSQSPRYKVAKRGQDVALRCDPISGHVSLFWYQQALGQGPEFLTYFQNEAQLDKSGLPSDRFFAERPEGSVSTLKIQRTQQEDSAVYLCASSFGGNYGYTFGSGTRLTVV.

The rearrangement joins TRBV3-1 (or the pseudogene TRBV3-2) to TRBJ2-1; unclear D gene. Trimming removed 0 bases from V and 10 bases from J, with 10 bases in between. The germline CDR1 and CDR2 sequences are LGHDT and YNNKEL (reference sequence). This CDR3 comprises 13 residues. CDR3 DNA: TGTGCCAGCAGCCAAGATTGGGCACGGGAGCAGTTCTTC. Translated, it gives CASSQDWAREQFF.

The V call is TRBV5-1, the J call TRBJ2-7, with TRBD2 as a possible D gene (6 bases). The CDR3 totals 16 residues. The V gene lost 3 bases and the J gene lost 2 bases, with 18 bases spanning the gap. Germline CDR1 is SGHRS and CDR2 is YFSETQ. CDR3 DNA: TGCGCCAGCAGCTACCTAGCGACCCGCACGCCCTACGAGCAGTACTTC. This codes for CASSYLATRTPYEQYF.

The chain uses TRBV19 and TRBJ1-1; TRBD1 matches 10 bases. Germline CDR1 reads LNHDA; CDR2 reads SQIVND (reference sequence). CDR3 length: 15 amino acids. J gave up 5 bases and V 4 bases, and 7 bases lay outside the gene matches. The CDR3 reads CASSTRQGAGTEAFF. The DNA for the CDR3 is TGTGCCAGTAGTACGAGACAGGGGGCGGGAACTGAAGCTTTCTTT.

This clone was recorded a few times. J is TRBJ2-7 and V is TRBV7-3, with a possible D match to TRBD2 (6 bases). Germline-derived CDR1 and CDR2 are SGHTA and FQGTGA. Trimming left V 2 bases short and J 0 bases short, with 20 bases between. The CDR3 length is 18 residues. CDR3 DNA: TGTGCCAGCAGCTTATCCCCCGGGACTCTCAAAGGCTCCTACGAGCAGTACTTC. Protein product: CASSLSPGTLKGSYEQYF.

The chain is built from TRBV5-1 and TRBJ2-5, with unresolved D. The V gene's germline CDR1 is SGHRS and CDR2 YFSETQ. The CDR3 is 15 amino acids. V was pared by 2 bases and J by 2 bases, with 13 bases between. CDR3 residues: CASSFLQKYQETQYF. The CDR3 DNA sequence: TGCGCCAGCAGCTTCTTACAGAAATATCAAGAGACCCAGTACTTC.

The chain employs TRBV3-1 (or the pseudogene TRBV3-2) and TRBJ2-5; D perhaps matches TRBD2 (6 bases). This CDR3 contains 14 residues. The V gene's germline CDR1 is LGHDT and CDR2 YNNKEL (reference sequence). V was pared by 3 bases and J by 5 bases, with 13 bases between. The CDR3, as DNA: TGTGCCAGCAGCCAGTTACTAGCTGGCGAGACCCAGTACTTC. Protein product: CASSQLLAGETQYF.

J is TRBJ2-3 and V is TRBV6-5; 7 bases are a match to TRBD1. From germline, CDR1 is MNHEY and CDR2 SVGAGI. Unmatched junction bases numbered 9, after V lost 6 bases and J lost 3 bases. The CDR3 is 15 residues long. CDR3 coding DNA: TGTGCCAGCAGGACAGGACAGGTAGCTACAGATACGCAGTATTTT. It codes for CASRTGQVATDTQYF.

The genes are TRBV6-2 or TRBV6-3 and TRBJ2-5, with D unclear. Trimming took 5 bases from V and 5 from J, leaving 18 bases between them. The CDR3 has 15 amino acids. Germline V gives CDR1 MNHEY, CDR2 SVGEGT. CDR3 amino acids: CASSLTTAAWETQYF. The CDR3 DNA sequence: TGTGCCAGCAGTCTAACGACTGCCGCGTGGGAGACCCAGTACTTC.

The chain has TRBV29-1 and TRBJ2-1; D uncertain. CDR1 and CDR2 from the germline V gene are SQVTM and ANQGSEA. The CDR3 sequence is 13 residues long. V lost 4 bases, J lost 1 base, and 8 bases lay in between. As DNA, the CDR3 is TGCAGCGTTGTGGCTTCATCCTACAATGAGCAGTTCTTC. The encoded protein is CSVVASSYNEQFF.

As DNA, the CDR3 is TGTGCCAGCAGCGGCCGAGGGGGAGGGGATGGCTACACCTTC. This encodes CASSGRGGGDGYTF. The chain joins TRBV21-1 to TRBJ1-2. TRBV21-1 is listed as a pseudogene. CDR3 length: 14 amino acids.

This clone was seen only once. The rearrangement links TRBV7-2 to TRBJ2-1; a weak D match, TRBD2 (6 bases). V was clipped by 5 bases and J by 0 bases, with 11 bases between them. Germline V gives CDR1 SGHTA, CDR2 FQGNSA. There are 15 residues in the CDR3. The CDR3 DNA sequence: TGTGCCAGCAGCCCCGCGGGGTACTCCTACAATGAGCAGTTCTTC. It specifies CASSPAGYSYNEQFF.

About this clone: One junction end does not reproduce the germline sequence, and a read error may be involved. The chain is built from TRBV5-1 and TRBJ2-2, with D uncertain. Germline V gene data show CDR1 as SGHRS and CDR2 as YFSETQ. CDR3 size: 15 residues. CDR3: CVSSSAGSNTGELFF. The DNA for the CDR3 is TGCGTCAGCAGCTCGGCAGGTTCGAACACCGGGGAGCTGTTTTTT.

The rearrangement links TRBV7-6 to TRBJ2-1; 9 bases fit TRBD2. V shed 1 base and J 5 bases; nucleotides not matched to a gene: 6. This CDR3 region has 16 residues. The germline V gene has CDR1 SGHVS and CDR2 FNYEAQ. The CDR3 DNA sequence: TGTGCCAGCAGCTTAGGTGGACTAGCGTCCAACAATGAGCAGTTCTTC. It yields the protein CASSLGGLASNNEQFF.